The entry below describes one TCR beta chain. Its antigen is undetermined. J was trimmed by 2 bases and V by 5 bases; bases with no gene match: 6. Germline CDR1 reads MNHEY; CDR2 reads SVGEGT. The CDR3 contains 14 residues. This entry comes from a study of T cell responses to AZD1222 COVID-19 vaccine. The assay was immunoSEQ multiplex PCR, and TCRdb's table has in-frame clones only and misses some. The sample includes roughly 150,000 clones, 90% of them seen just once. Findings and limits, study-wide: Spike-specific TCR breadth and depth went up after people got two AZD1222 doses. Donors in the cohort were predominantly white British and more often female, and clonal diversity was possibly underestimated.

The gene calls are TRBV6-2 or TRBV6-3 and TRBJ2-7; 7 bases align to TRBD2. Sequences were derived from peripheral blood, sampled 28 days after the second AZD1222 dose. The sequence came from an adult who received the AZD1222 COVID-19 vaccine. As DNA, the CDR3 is TGTGCCAGCAGTGGACTAGTCGTTACCTACGAGCAGTACTTC. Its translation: CASSGLVVTYEQYF.